These 18 T cell receptor beta chains were sequenced from one sample in a study of cytomegalovirus exposure and HLA in healthy donors. Vbeta (60) and Jbeta (13) primers were used in the PCR. TCRdb keeps only in-frame clones here, not all; method: immunoSEQ multiplex PCR. The profile shows some 110,000 clones, around 80% of them singletons. The sample was PBMCs. These receptors all stem from a man aged 30-40 years in good health and CMV-seropositive.

The chain couples TRBV4-1 to TRBJ1-1; D ambiguous. Per the germline V gene, CDR1 is MGHRA and CDR2 is YSYEKL. The CDR3 covers 13 residues. V was cut by 8 bases and J by 1 base, with 11 bases left in between. CDR3 loop: CASGEGWNTEAFF. CDR3 in DNA: TGCGCCAGCGGGGAGGGATGGAACACTGAAGCTTTCTTT.

The J gene is TRBJ1-5, the V gene TRBV6-1; 8 nucleotides align to TRBD1. The trim removed 4 bases at V and 8 bases at J, leaving 10 bases unmatched. This CDR3 has 15 amino acids. The germline CDR1 and CDR2 sequences are MNHNS and SASEGT. CDR3 in DNA: TGTGCCAGCAGTGTGGGGAGGGCAGGGGGCGAGCCCCAGCATTTT. As protein: CASSVGRAGGEPQHF.

This rearrangement joins TRBV4-1 to TRBJ2-7, with 9 bases identical to TRBD1. The CDR3 has 15 amino acids. J gave up 0 bases and V 3 bases, and 3 bases lay outside the gene matches. The V gene's germline CDR1 is MGHRA and CDR2 YSYEKL. This CDR3 is CASSQGQGSSYEQYF. The CDR3 DNA sequence: TGCGCCAGCAGCCAGGGACAGGGAAGCTCCTACGAGCAGTACTTC.

This clone has a single count. The chain joins TRBV7-9 to TRBJ2-2, with 9 positions matching TRBD1. This CDR3 is built from 15 residues. Germline CDR1 SEHNR, CDR2 FQNEAQ (reference sequence). The V and J ends lost 0 bases and 6 bases, in that order; junction bases with no gene match: 2. DNA for the CDR3: TGTGCCAGCAGCTTAGCACAGGGGGCCTCCGGGGAGCTGTTTTTT. Protein: CASSLAQGASGELFF.

The rearrangement uses TRBV4-1 and TRBJ1-1, with D maybe TRBD1 (5 bases). The CDR3 totals 13 residues. V was pared by 2 bases and J by 3 bases, with 7 bases between. The V gene's germline CDR1 is MGHRA and CDR2 YSYEKL. CDR3 region: CASSQRGYTEAFF. In DNA form, the CDR3 reads TGCGCCAGCAGCCAAAGGGGATACACTGAAGCTTTCTTT.

The V and J genes are TRBV7-9 and TRBJ1-2; D perhaps matches TRBD1 (6 bases). The CDR3 length is 13 residues. Germline CDR1 reads SEHNR; CDR2 reads FQNEAQ (reference sequence). Between the trimmed V and J ends, which lost 5 bases and 5 bases, there was a span of 12 bases. CDR3 DNA sequence: TGTGCCAGCAGCCCCGGACAGACTTATGGCTACACCTTC. Residues: CASSPGQTYGYTF.

The gene calls are TRBV4-2 and TRBJ2-1; TRBD2 aligns across 11 bases. V trimming: 0 bases; J trimming: 12 bases; junction bases outside the gene matches: 1. CDR1 and CDR2 from the germline V gene are LGHNA and YNFKEQ. This CDR3 region has 13 residues. Here the CDR3 reads CASSQDTSGGQFF. CDR3 in DNA: TGTGCCAGCAGCCAAGACACTAGCGGGGGGCAGTTCTTC.

The chain joins TRBV5-1 to TRBJ1-4; D remains ambiguous. The V end lost 5 bases, the J end lost 8 bases, and 16 bases lay between the germline ends. Germline CDR1 SGHRS, CDR2 YFSETQ. The CDR3 is 14 amino acids. CDR3 loop: CASRPGEVGEKLFF. CDR3 DNA: TGCGCCAGCAGACCCGGAGAGGTCGGCGAAAAACTGTTTTTT. Using reference TRBV5-1 and TRBJ1-4 for the parts outside the CDR3, the full variable domain is KAGVTQTPRYLIKTRGQQVTLSCSPISGHRSVSWYQQTPGQGLQFLFEYFSETQRNKGNFPGRFSGRQFSNSRSEMNVSTLELGDSALYLCASRPGEVGEKLFFGSGTQLSVL.

In its sample, this clone was seen a few times. V is TRBV6-1 and J is TRBJ1-4; D ambiguous. V lost 5 bases and J lost 5, with 9 bases in between. CDR1 and CDR2 (germline): MNHNS, SASEGT. This CDR3 has 13 residues. The CDR3 DNA reads TGTGCCAGCAGTTCCGGGAAGAATGAAAAACTGTTTTTT. Its protein product is CASSSGKNEKLFF.

This chain connects TRBV18 to TRBJ2-7; 13 positions match TRBD2. With 1 base clipped from V and 0 bases from J, the junction kept 15 bases outside the gene matches. The germline V gene encodes CDR1 KGHSH and CDR2 LQKENI. This CDR3 has 21 residues. DNA of the CDR3: TGTGCCAGCTCACCACAGGGGAGTCCGGGACTAGCGGGGCTTCCCTCCTACGAGCAGTACTTC. It codes for CASSPQGSPGLAGLPSYEQYF. Based on the CDR3 plus reference TRBV18 and TRBJ2-7, the full variable domain is NAGVMQNPRHLVRRRGQEARLRCSPMKGHSHVYWYRQLPEEGLKFMVYLQKENIIDESGMPKERFSAEFPKEGPSILRIQQVVRGDSAAYFCASSPQGSPGLAGLPSYEQYFGPGTRLTVT.

V gene TRBV7-9 combines with J gene TRBJ2-7; D perhaps matches TRBD2 (6 bases). The CDR3 runs to 16 residues. V was cut by 5 bases and J by 1 base, with 18 bases left in between. The V gene's germline CDR1 is SEHNR and CDR2 FQNEAQ (reference sequence). As DNA, the CDR3 is TGTGCCAGCAGCCTCTCAACCGGGACTGCATCCTACGAGCAGTACTTC. Translation gives CASSLSTGTASYEQYF.

V is TRBV5-4 and J is TRBJ2-3; 8 bases map to TRBD2. Trimming removed 3 bases from V and 5 bases from J; junction bases left unmatched: 5. The germline V gene has CDR1 SGHNT and CDR2 YYREEE (reference sequence). This CDR3 spans 14 amino acids. CDR3 residues: CASSSGGAEDTQYF. In nucleotides, the CDR3 is TGTGCCAGCAGCTCCGGGGGGGCCGAAGATACGCAGTATTTT.

The chain links TRBV5-1 to TRBJ2-7; 8 bases are shared with TRBD2. The trim removed 4 bases at V and 3 bases at J, leaving 9 bases unmatched. This CDR3 contains 15 residues. Germline lookup yields CDR1 SGHRS and CDR2 YFSETQ. The CDR3 loop reads CASSPRFAGGYEQYF. The CDR3 nucleotides read TGCGCCAGCAGCCCTCGCTTTGCGGGGGGCTACGAGCAGTACTTC.

The chain employs TRBV4-2 and TRBJ2-1, with 7 bases identical to TRBD2. Germline lookup yields CDR1 LGHNA and CDR2 YNFKEQ. Trimming took 1 base from V and 4 from J; bases not matched to a gene: 7. The CDR3 totals 16 residues. CDR3 amino acids: CASSQVGPSGYNEQFF. The CDR3 region has the DNA TGTGCCAGCAGCCAAGTAGGGCCTAGCGGATACAATGAGCAGTTCTTC.

The chain uses TRBV7-2 and TRBJ2-5; 15 positions agree with TRBD2. This CDR3 contains 17 residues. In germline, CDR1 is SGHTA, CDR2 FQGNSA. V lost 1 base to trimming and J lost 2 bases; unmatched junction nucleotides: 2. The CDR3 DNA reads as TGTGCCAGCAGCTTAGTCGGGACTAGCGGGGGGCAAGAGACCCAGTACTTC. It specifies CASSLVGTSGGQETQYF. Full variable domain (remainder filled in from reference TRBV7-2 and TRBJ2-5): GAGVSQSPSNKVTEKGKDVELRCDPISGHTALYWYRQSLGQGLEFLIYFQGNSAPDKSGLPSDRFSAERTGGSVSTLTIQRTQQEDSAVYLCASSLVGTSGGQETQYFGPGTRLLVL.

This clone was detected a few times. The chain recombines TRBV27 with TRBJ1-4; weak D call: TRBD1 (6 bases). The V and J ends lost 0 bases and 0 bases respectively, with 14 bases between them. Germline CDR1 reads MNHEY; CDR2 reads SMNVEV (reference sequence). The CDR3 is made up of 18 amino acids. The CDR3 loop reads CASSLSLRGISTNEKLFF. The DNA of the CDR3 is TGTGCCAGCAGTTTATCTCTCAGGGGAATCTCAACTAATGAAAAACTGTTTTTT.

The CDR3 bases are TGTGCCAGCAGTTACTGGGGGGATGGCTACACCTTC. It is translated as CASSYWGDGYTF. This chain uses TRBV6-5 with TRBJ1-2; D might be TRBD1 (5 bases). Per germline, CDR1 MNHEY and CDR2 SVGAGI. V gave up 1 base and J gave up 6 bases, with 6 bases separating them. The CDR3 consists of 12 residues.

V and J are TRBV27 and TRBJ2-7; 9 nucleotides match TRBD1. J lost 2 bases, V lost 2 bases, and 10 bases had no gene match. The CDR3 runs 17 residues. Germline loops: CDR1 MNHEY, CDR2 SMNVEV (reference sequence). The CDR3 DNA reads TGTGCCAGCAGTTTAGTGGGGACAGGGTTGGGGACCTACGAGCAGTACTTC. Its translation is CASSLVGTGLGTYEQYF.